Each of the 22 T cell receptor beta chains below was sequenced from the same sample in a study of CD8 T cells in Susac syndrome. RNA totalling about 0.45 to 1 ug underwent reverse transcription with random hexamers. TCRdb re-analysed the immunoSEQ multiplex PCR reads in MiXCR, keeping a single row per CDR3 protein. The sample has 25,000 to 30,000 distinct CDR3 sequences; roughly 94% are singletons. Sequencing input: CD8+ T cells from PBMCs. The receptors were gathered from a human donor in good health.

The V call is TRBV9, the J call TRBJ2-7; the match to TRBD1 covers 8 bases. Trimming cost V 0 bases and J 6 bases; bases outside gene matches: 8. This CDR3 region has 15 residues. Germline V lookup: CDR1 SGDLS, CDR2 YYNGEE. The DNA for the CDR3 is TGTGCCAGCAGCGTAGGGACAGGGCCGCCTGGCGAGCAGTACTTC. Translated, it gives CASSVGTGPPGEQYF. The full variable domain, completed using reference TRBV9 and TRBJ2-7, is DSGVTQTPKHLITATGQRVTLRCSPRSGDLSVYWYQQSLDQGLQFLIQYYNGEERAKGNILERFSAQQFPDLHSELNLSSLELGDSALYFCASSVGTGPPGEQYFGPGTRLTVT.

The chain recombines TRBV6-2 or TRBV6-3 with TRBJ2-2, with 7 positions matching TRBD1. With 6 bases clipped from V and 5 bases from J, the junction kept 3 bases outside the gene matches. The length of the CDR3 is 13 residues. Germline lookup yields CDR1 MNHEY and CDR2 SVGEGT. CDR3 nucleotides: TGTGCCAGCAGAACAGGGGATACCGGGGAGCTGTTTTTT. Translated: CASRTGDTGELFF.

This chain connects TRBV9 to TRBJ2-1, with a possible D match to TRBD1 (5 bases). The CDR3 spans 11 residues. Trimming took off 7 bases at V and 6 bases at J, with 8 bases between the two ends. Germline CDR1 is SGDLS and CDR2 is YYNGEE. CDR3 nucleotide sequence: TGTGCCAGCGGGGCGGTCAATGAGCAGTTCTTC. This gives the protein CASGAVNEQFF.

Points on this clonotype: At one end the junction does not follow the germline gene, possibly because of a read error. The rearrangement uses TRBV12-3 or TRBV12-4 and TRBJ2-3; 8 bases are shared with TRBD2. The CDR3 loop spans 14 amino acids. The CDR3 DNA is TGTGCCACCAGCGGGAGCGGGCTCACAGATACACAGTATTTT. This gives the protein CATSGSGLTDTQYF.

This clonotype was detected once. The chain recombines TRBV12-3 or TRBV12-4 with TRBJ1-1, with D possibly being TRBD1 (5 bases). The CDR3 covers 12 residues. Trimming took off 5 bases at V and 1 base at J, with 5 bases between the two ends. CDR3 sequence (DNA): TGTGCCAGCAGTGGGGGGAACACTGAAGCTTTCTTT. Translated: CASSGGNTEAFF.

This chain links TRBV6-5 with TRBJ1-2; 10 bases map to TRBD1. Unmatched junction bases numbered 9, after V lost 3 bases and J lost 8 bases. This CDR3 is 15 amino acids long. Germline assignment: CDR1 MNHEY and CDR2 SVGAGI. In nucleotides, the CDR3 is TGTGCCAGCAGTTATGCCGGGACAGGGGTTGGAGGCTACACCTTC. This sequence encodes CASSYAGTGVGGYTF.

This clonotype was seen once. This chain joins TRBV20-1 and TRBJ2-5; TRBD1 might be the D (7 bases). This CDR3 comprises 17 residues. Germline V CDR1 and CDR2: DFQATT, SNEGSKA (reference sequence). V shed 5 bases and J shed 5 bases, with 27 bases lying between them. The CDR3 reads CSALSGTQTGWGETQYF. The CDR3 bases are TGCAGTGCTCTTTCCGGGACTCAGACAGGGTGGGGGGAGACCCAGTACTTC.

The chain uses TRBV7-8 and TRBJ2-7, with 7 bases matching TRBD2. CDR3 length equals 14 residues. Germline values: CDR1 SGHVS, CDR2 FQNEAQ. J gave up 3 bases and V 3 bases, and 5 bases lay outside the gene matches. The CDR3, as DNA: TGTGCCAGCAGCTTCAGACTAGCTGGCTACGAGCAGTACTTC. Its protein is CASSFRLAGYEQYF.

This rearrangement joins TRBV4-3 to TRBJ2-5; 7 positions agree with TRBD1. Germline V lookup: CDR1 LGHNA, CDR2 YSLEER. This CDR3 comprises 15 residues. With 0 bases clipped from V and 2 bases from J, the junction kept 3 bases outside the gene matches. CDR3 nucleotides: TGCGCCAGCAGCCAAGATCACAGGGGACAAGAGACCCAGTACTTC. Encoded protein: CASSQDHRGQETQYF.

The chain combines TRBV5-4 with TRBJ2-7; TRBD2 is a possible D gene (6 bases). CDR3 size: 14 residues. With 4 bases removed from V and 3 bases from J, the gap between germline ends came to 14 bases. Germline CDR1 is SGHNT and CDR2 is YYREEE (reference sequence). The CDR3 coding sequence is TGTGCCAGCAGCAAAGACGGGGGAGGCTACGAGCAGTACTTC. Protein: CASSKDGGGYEQYF. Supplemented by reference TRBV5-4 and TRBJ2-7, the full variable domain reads ETGVTQSPTHLIKTRGQQVTLRCSSQSGHNTVSWYQQALGQGPQFIFQYYREEENGRGNFPPRFSGLQFPNYSSELNVNALELDDSALYLCASSKDGGGYEQYFGPGTRLTVT.

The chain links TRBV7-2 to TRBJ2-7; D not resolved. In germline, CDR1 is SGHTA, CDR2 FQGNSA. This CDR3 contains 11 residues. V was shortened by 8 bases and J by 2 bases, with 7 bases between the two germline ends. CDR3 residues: CASGLPYEQYF. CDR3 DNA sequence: TGTGCCAGCGGATTACCCTACGAGCAGTACTTC. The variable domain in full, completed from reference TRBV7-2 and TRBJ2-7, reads GAGVSQSPSNKVTEKGKDVELRCDPISGHTALYWYRQSLGQGLEFLIYFQGNSAPDKSGLPSDRFSAERTGGSVSTLTIQRTQQEDSAVYLCASGLPYEQYFGPGTRLTVT.

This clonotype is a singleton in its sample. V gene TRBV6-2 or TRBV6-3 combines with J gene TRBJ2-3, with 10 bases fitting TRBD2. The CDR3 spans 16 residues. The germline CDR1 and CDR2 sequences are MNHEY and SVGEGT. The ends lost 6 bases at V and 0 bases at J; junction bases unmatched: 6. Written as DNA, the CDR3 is TGTGCCAGCAGCCACCTTAGCGGGGGGAGCACAGATACGCAGTATTTT. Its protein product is CASSHLSGGSTDTQYF.

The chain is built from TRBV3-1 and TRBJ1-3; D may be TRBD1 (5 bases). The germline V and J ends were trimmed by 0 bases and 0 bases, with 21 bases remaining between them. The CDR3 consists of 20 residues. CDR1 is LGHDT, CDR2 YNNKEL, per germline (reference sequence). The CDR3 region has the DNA TGTGCCAGCAGCCAAGATCTTTCGACAGTCCCCGCTAGCTCTGGAAACACCATATATTTT. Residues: CASSQDLSTVPASSGNTIYF.

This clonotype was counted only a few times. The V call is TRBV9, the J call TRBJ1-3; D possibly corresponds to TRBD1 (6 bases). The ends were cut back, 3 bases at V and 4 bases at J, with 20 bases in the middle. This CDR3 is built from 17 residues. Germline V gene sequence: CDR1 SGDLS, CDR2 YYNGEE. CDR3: CASSDAPAGTLGNTIYF. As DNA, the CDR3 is TGTGCCAGCAGCGACGCTCCCGCCGGGACACTCGGAAACACCATATATTTT.

The CDR3 region is CASSLTSTGTGELFF. DNA for the CDR3: TGTGCCAGCAGTTTAACCTCGACAGGGACCGGGGAGCTGTTTTTT. This rearrangement joins TRBV27 to TRBJ2-2; 7 nucleotides align to TRBD1. The CDR3 is 15 amino acids. Germline assignment: CDR1 MNHEY and CDR2 SMNVEV (reference sequence). Trimming cost V 2 bases and J 5 bases; bases outside gene matches: 5.

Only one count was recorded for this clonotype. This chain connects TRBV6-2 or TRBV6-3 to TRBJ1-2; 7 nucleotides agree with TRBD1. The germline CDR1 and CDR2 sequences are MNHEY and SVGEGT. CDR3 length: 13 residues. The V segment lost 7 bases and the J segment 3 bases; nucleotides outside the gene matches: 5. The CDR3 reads CASTSTGDYGYTF. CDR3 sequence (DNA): TGTGCCAGCACCTCAACAGGGGACTATGGCTACACCTTC.

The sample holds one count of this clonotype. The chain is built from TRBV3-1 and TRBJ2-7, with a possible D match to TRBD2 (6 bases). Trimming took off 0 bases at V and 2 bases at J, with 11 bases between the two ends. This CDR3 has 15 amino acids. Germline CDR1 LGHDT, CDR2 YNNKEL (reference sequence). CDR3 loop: CASSQEGGTPYEQYF. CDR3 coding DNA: TGTGCCAGCAGCCAAGAGGGGGGAACCCCCTACGAGCAGTACTTC.

The CDR3 spells CASSELTLDTQYF. The CDR3 region has the DNA TGTGCCAGCAGTGAATTGACCCTTGATACGCAGTATTTT. The rearrangement joins TRBV25-1 to TRBJ2-3, with D hard to call. The CDR3 length is 13 residues. Germline values: CDR1 MGHDK, CDR2 SYGVNS. Trimming removed 1 base from V and 6 bases from J, with 8 bases in between.

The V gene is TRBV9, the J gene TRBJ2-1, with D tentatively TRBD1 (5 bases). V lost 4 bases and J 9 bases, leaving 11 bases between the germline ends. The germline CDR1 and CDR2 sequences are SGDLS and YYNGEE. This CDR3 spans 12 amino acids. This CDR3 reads CASSTSRGEQFF. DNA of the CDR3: TGTGCCAGCAGCACATCAAGGGGTGAGCAGTTCTTC.

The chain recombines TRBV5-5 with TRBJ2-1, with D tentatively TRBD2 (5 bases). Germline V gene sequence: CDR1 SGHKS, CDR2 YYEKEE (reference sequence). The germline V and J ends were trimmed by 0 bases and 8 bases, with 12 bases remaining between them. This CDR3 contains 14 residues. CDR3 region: CASSLGVGGDEQFF. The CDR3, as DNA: TGTGCCAGCAGCTTGGGAGTAGGAGGCGATGAGCAGTTCTTC.

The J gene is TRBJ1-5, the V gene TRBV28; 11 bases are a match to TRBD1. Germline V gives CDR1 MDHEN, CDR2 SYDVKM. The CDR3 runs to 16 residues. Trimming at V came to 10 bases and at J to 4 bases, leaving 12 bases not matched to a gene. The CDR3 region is CATRDRTGGRNQPQHF. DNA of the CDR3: TGTGCCACCCGAGATAGGACAGGGGGCAGAAATCAGCCCCAGCATTTT. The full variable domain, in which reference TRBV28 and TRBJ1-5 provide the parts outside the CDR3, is DVKVTQSSRYLVKRTGEKVFLECVQDMDHENMFWYRQDPGLGLRLIYFSYDVKMKEKGDIPEGYSVSREKKERFSLILESASTNQTSMYLCATRDRTGGRNQPQHFGDGTRLSIL.

DNA for the CDR3: TGTGCCAGCAGCCCGGGTCGGAGCACTGAAGCTTTCTTT. Translated: CASSPGRSTEAFF. The gene calls are TRBV7-2 and TRBJ1-1; D is unresolved. The CDR3 extends over 13 amino acids. Germline-derived CDR1 and CDR2 are SGHTA and FQGNSA. V lost 5 bases and J lost 4, with 11 bases in between.